This TCR beta chain comes out of a study of T cells in Graves' hyperthyroidism and ophthalmopathy. Study-level background: Peripheral blood specimens were obtained at initial diagnosis, prior to any treatment. The study's findings and limits: Blood also carried most thyroid clonotypes expanded above 0.001.

Stable disease denoted Graves' hyperthyroidism without ophthalmopathy progression within 18 months. Roughly 10 ml of fresh peripheral blood supplied the PBMCs. Amplified regions were TCR beta CDR3 sequences from RNA transcripts. The HTBI primer set drove a first-round RT-PCR of the TCR CDR3. MiXCR was run by TCRdb on the multiplex PCR reads, yielding one entry per CDR3 protein. Altogether roughly 200,000 distinct CDR3 sequences are present, approximately 16% being singletons, with the ten largest covering around 48%. Notes on this clonotype: Its target is not known.

Germline V gene data show CDR1 as SGHTA and CDR2 as FQGNSA. Trimming stripped 6 bases from V and 8 bases from J, with 19 bases between. The CDR3 contains 15 residues. This clonotype originated in a woman in her fifties or sixties with Graves' hyperthyroidism. J is TRBJ1-4 and V is TRBV7-2; D gene ambiguous. The sequencing sample was made of blood. DNA for the CDR3: TGTGCCAGCAGACGTGGTGGCAGGCTCATAGAAAAACTGTTTTTT. Its protein product is CASRRGGRLIEKLFF.